Each of the 10 T cell receptor beta chains below was sequenced from the same sample in a study of cytomegalovirus exposure and HLA in healthy donors. TCRdb's table, derived via immunoSEQ multiplex PCR, lists solely in-frame clones and lacks some. The sample has roughly 220,000 clones, approximately 80% seen once. The sequenced material came from PBMCs. Every receptor here comes from a woman aged 25-40 years in good health and CMV-seropositive.

This chain uses TRBV4-1 with TRBJ2-3; 11 nucleotides align to TRBD2. Unmatched junction bases numbered 8, after V lost 4 bases and J lost 5 bases. Germline lookup yields CDR1 MGHRA and CDR2 YSYEKL. CDR3 size: 16 residues. In DNA form, the CDR3 reads TGCGCCAGCAGCCTGTTAACTAGCGGGAGCGGAGATACGCAGTATTTT. Translated: CASSLLTSGSGDTQYF.

The chain recombines TRBV4-1 with TRBJ2-3; D is perhaps TRBD1 or TRBD2 (5 bases each). V gave up 3 bases and J gave up 4 bases, with 17 bases separating them. There are 16 residues in the CDR3. Germline V lookup: CDR1 MGHRA, CDR2 YSYEKL. The CDR3 spells CASSQTRTGTADTQYF. CDR3 DNA: TGCGCCAGCAGCCAGACCCGAACGGGGACGGCAGATACGCAGTATTTT.

This chain connects TRBV4-1 to TRBJ1-4, with 11 bases fitting TRBD1. The CDR3 extends over 19 amino acids. Germline values: CDR1 MGHRA, CDR2 YSYEKL. The V segment lost 3 bases and the J segment 5 bases; nucleotides outside the gene matches: 14. CDR3 nucleotide sequence: TGCGCCAGCAGCCACGGGAGCGGCAGGGACAGGGGGTGGAATGAAAAACTGTTTTTT. This sequence encodes CASSHGSGRDRGWNEKLFF.

This clone showed up many times. The rearrangement joins TRBV18 to TRBJ1-2; 9 nucleotides line up with TRBD1. CDR1 and CDR2 from the germline V gene are KGHSH and LQKENI. The CDR3 sequence is 15 residues long. With 3 bases clipped from V and 6 bases from J, the junction kept 8 bases outside the gene matches. CDR3 nucleotide sequence: TGTGCCAGCTCACCTGGGACAGGGTATGAGGATGGCTACACCTTC. Residues: CASSPGTGYEDGYTF.

This rearrangement joins TRBV29-1 to TRBJ1-1; no clear D. Germline V gene sequence: CDR1 SQVTM, CDR2 ANQGSEA. Trimming took off 4 bases at V and 3 bases at J, with 6 bases between the two ends. The CDR3 sequence is 11 residues long. The CDR3 sequence is CSVGGHTEAFF. CDR3 sequence (DNA): TGCAGCGTTGGAGGGCACACTGAAGCTTTCTTT.

V is TRBV5-1 and J is TRBJ1-1; perhaps TRBD1 as D (6 bases). V lost 4 bases and J lost 2, with 15 bases in between. The CDR3 extends over 15 amino acids. Germline V CDR1 and CDR2: SGHRS, YFSETQ. DNA for the CDR3: TGCGCCAGCAGCCGCGGATCAGGGGACAACACTGAAGCTTTCTTT. Translation: CASSRGSGDNTEAFF.

The count of this clone is one. V usage is TRBV5-6 and J usage is TRBJ2-1; D may be TRBD2 (5 bases). The CDR3 extends over 17 amino acids. CDR1 and CDR2 (germline): SGHDT, YYEEEE. The V gene lost 5 bases and the J gene lost 4 bases, with 22 bases spanning the gap. This chain's CDR3 is CASSPWSASGAYNEQFF. The CDR3 DNA reads TGTGCCAGCAGTCCCTGGTCAGCGAGCGGAGCTTACAATGAGCAGTTCTTC.

In its sample, this clone was seen once. V gene TRBV7-9 combines with J gene TRBJ2-1; perhaps TRBD2 as D (5 bases). The CDR3 has 14 residues. Trimming left V 4 bases short and J 3 bases short, with 10 bases between. Looked up from germline, CDR1 is SEHNR and CDR2 is FQNEAQ (reference sequence). CDR3 in amino acids: CASSWESGYNEQFF. CDR3 in DNA: TGTGCCAGCAGCTGGGAAAGCGGCTACAATGAGCAGTTCTTC.

The chain couples TRBV5-1 to TRBJ2-7, with 15 bases identical to TRBD2. V lost 1 base to trimming and J lost 4 bases; unmatched junction nucleotides: 9. The V gene's germline CDR1 is SGHRS and CDR2 YFSETQ. This CDR3 has 18 residues. The CDR3: CASSLMLGLAGGPYEQYF. The CDR3 DNA reads as TGCGCCAGCAGCTTGATGCTGGGACTAGCGGGAGGACCTTACGAGCAGTACTTC.

The chain uses TRBV9 and TRBJ1-3; no definite D call. CDR3 length: 13 amino acids. Germline V gene lookup returns CDR1 SGDLS and CDR2 YYNGEE. Trimming stripped 4 bases from V and 2 bases from J, with 7 bases between. CDR3 residues: CASSPSAGNTIYF. The CDR3 nucleotides read TGTGCCAGCAGCCCCTCAGCTGGAAACACCATATATTTT.